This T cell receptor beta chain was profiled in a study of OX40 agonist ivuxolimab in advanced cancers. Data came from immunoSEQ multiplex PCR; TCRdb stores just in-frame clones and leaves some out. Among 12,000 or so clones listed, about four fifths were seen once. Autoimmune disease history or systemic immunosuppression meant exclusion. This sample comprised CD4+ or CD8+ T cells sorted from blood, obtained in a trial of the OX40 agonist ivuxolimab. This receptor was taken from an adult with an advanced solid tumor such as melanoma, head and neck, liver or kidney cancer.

CDR3 sequence (DNA): TGCGCCAGCAGCCGAGACGGGAGCTCCTACAATGAGCAGTTCTTC. Amino acid sequence: CASSRDGSSYNEQFF. This sequence joins TRBV4-3 and TRBJ2-1; D is perhaps TRBD2 (6 bases). The CDR3 loop spans 15 amino acids. The V gene's germline CDR1 is LGHNA and CDR2 YSLEER. The V end lost 4 bases, the J end lost 0 bases, and 10 bases lay between the germline ends.